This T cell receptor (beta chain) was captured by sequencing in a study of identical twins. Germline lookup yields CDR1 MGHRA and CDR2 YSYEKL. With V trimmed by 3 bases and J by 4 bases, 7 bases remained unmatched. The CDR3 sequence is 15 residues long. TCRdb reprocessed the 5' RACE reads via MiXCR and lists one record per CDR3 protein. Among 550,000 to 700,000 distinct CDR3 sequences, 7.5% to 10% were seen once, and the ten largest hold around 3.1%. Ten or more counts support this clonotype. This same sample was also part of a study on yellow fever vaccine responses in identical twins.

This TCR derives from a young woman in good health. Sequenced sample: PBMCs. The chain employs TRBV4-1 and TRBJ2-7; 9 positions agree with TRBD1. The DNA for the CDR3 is TGCGCCAGCAGCCAGGCTCCGGGACAGGGTTACGAGCAGTACTTC. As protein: CASSQAPGQGYEQYF.